One sample yielded the 6 T cell receptor beta chains listed below, sequenced in a study of PD-1 blockade in mismatch repair-deficient tumors. Here immunoSEQ multiplex PCR was the method, and the copy in TCRdb shows in-frame clones only, minus some. Of about 79,000 clones in the sample, around 80% were seen once. Sample: peripheral blood, taken 44 weeks after starting pembrolizumab. Receptors were obtained from an adult with mismatch repair-deficient cancer.

The chain recombines TRBV7-2 with TRBJ1-1; D unclear. The CDR3 loop spans 14 amino acids. The ends were cut back, 1 base at V and 1 base at J, with 7 bases in the middle. CDR1 is SGHTA and CDR2 is FQGNSA in the germline V gene. The CDR3 here is CASSLGGPNTEAFF. CDR3 DNA sequence: TGTGCCAGCAGCTTAGGCGGGCCGAACACTGAAGCTTTCTTT. The full variable domain, with the rest looked up from reference TRBV7-2 and TRBJ1-1, is GAGVSQSPSNKVTEKGKDVELRCDPISGHTALYWYRQSLGQGLEFLIYFQGNSAPDKSGLPSDRFSAERTGGSVSTLTIQRTQQEDSAVYLCASSLGGPNTEAFFGQGTRLTVV.

In its sample, this clone was seen a few times. The rearrangement uses TRBV7-9 and TRBJ1-2; D is unclear. CDR1 is SEHNR, CDR2 FQNEAQ, per germline (reference sequence). Trimming left V 1 base short and J 8 bases short, with 11 bases between. There are 13 residues in the CDR3. DNA of the CDR3: TGTGCCAGCAGCTTAGGACCCATCCGGGGCTACACCTTC. Translation: CASSLGPIRGYTF.

The chain couples TRBV5-1 to TRBJ2-7; D might be TRBD1 (6 bases). The CDR3 totals 14 residues. Trimming took off 0 bases at V and 6 bases at J, with 13 bases between the two ends. Per the germline V gene, CDR1 is SGHRS and CDR2 is YFSETQ. The CDR3 nucleotides read TGCGCCAGCAGCTTGGACAGGGTCCAGGGCGAGCAGTACTTC. Its translation: CASSLDRVQGEQYF.

This clone came up once. The V gene is TRBV19, the J gene TRBJ1-4, with D unclear. The CDR3 totals 13 residues. V was cut by 7 bases and J by 3 bases, with 9 bases left in between. Germline assignment: CDR1 LNHDA and CDR2 SQIVND (reference sequence). CDR3 coding DNA: TGTGCCAGTAACAACCTTGCTAATGAAAAACTGTTTTTT. As protein: CASNNLANEKLFF.

CDR3 in amino acids: CASSNGAYNEQFF. CDR3 nucleotide sequence: TGTGCCAGTAGTAACGGGGCTTACAATGAGCAGTTCTTC. The V gene is TRBV19, the J gene TRBJ2-1; perhaps D is TRBD1 or TRBD2 (5 bases each). Germline CDR1 reads LNHDA; CDR2 reads SQIVND (reference sequence). The CDR3 is 13 amino acids. The germline V and J ends were trimmed by 4 bases and 4 bases, with 8 bases remaining between them.

The V call is TRBV6-5, the J call TRBJ2-1, with TRBD2 identical over 12 bases. V trimming: 8 bases; J trimming: 9 bases; junction bases outside the gene matches: 11. The germline gives CDR1 MNHEY, CDR2 SVGAGI. The CDR3 contains 15 residues. Written as DNA, the CDR3 is TGTGCCAGCTCTGGTCAGCCTAGCGGGGGGGTTGAGCAGTTCTTC. The encoded protein is CASSGQPSGGVEQFF.